This record covers a single TCR beta chain. With 0 bases removed from V and 0 bases from J, the gap between germline ends came to 9 bases. The CDR3 is 16 amino acids. Germline assignment: CDR1 GTSNPN and CDR2 SVGIG (reference sequence). The protocol was immunoSEQ multiplex PCR, while the TCRdb copy is restricted to in-frame clones and leaves out a portion. The data hold approximately 940,000 clones, with about three quarters observed a single time. The sample is drawn from a study of shared clonotypes between healthy human individuals. Study-level background: Sampling drew on donors who were a couple of women and a few men aged 18 to 49. Three plates were used per donor for CD4 naive, three for CD4 memory, two for CD8 naive and one for CD8 memory.

The source is a young man in good health. The sequenced sample was memory CD4+ T cells sorted from blood. Documented subset: CD45RA-negative fraction. This chain uses TRBV30 with TRBJ2-6; D uncertain. CDR3 sequence (DNA): TGTGCCTGGAGTGTCGGGTTGGGCTCTGGGGCCAACGTCCTGACTTTC. This codes for CAWSVGLGSGANVLTF.